This TCR beta chain was sequenced for a study of blood T cell repertoires in COVID-19. Study-level background: Researchers got acute and convalescent COVID-19 samples from the United States, Italy and Spain.

As originally analysed: For nucleated cells, counts were estimated from reference gene primer amplification. The table came from immunoSEQ multiplex PCR; TCRdb's copy has only in-frame clones and leaves some out. V and J calls and clone size are given by that table; D and trimming were obtained from the DNA. The sample shows approximately 320,000 clones, roughly 90% of them seen only once. The CDR3 has 15 residues. The V end was cut by 5 bases, the J end by 0 bases, with 13 bases between. Germline-derived CDR1 and CDR2 are MNHEY and SVGAGI. The cohort comprised adults aged 18 to 89 years residing in 20 to 30 US areas. Donors were grouped by their self-reported clinical history.

The chain is built from TRBV6-5 and TRBJ1-2, with unresolved D. The sequence derives from a man between 60 and 75 years old who had recovered from COVID-19. Specimen: PBMCs or T cells enriched from blood (not recorded which). The CDR3 sequence: CASSPGGPANYGYTF. CDR3 in DNA: TGTGCCAGCAGTCCTGGAGGGCCAGCTAACTATGGCTACACCTTC.